The clone carrying this TCR beta chain appeared a few times. These data come from a study of T cells in Graves' hyperthyroidism and ophthalmopathy. What was amplified from RNA transcripts were TCR beta CDR3 regions. The primer set for the first-round RT-PCR of the TCR CDR3 was HTBI. In TCRdb, the multiplex PCR reads were re-called with MiXCR into one record per CDR3 protein. The sample yields about 400,000 distinct CDR3 sequences, about 15% seen once. This CDR3 comprises 15 residues. V was clipped by 0 bases and J by 2 bases, with 13 bases between them. Germline loops: CDR1 SQVTM, CDR2 ANQGSEA. Sequenced material: blood. The rearrangement links TRBV29-1 to TRBJ1-1; D is unresolved. The sequence derives from a woman in her twenties or thirties with Graves' hyperthyroidism. DNA for the CDR3: TGCAGCGTTGAAGACAGTTGGCCAGCAAACACTGAAGCTTTCTTT. Its translation: CSVEDSWPANTEAFF. Full variable domain (remainder filled in from reference TRBV29-1 and TRBJ1-1): SAVISQKPSRDICQRGTSLTIQCQVDSQVTMMFWYRQQPGQSLTLIATANQGSEATYESGFVIDKFPISRPNLTFSTLTVSNMSPEDSSIYLCSVEDSWPANTEAFFGQGTRLTVV.